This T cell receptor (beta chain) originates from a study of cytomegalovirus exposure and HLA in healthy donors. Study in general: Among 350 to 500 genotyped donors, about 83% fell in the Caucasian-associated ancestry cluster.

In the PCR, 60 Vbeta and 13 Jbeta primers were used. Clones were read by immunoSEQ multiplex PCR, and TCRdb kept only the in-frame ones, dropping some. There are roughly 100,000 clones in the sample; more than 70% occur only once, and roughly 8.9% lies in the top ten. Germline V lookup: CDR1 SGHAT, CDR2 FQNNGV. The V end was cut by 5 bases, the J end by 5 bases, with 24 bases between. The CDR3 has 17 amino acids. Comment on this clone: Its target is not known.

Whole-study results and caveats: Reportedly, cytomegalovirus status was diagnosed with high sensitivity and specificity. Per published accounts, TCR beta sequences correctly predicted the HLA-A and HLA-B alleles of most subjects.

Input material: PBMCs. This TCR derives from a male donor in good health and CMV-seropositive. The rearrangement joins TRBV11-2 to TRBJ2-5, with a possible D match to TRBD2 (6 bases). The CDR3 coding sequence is TGTGCCAGCAGCCGACTGTTGGGGGATGGGAGGTCGGAGACCCAGTACTTC. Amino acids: CASSRLLGDGRSETQYF.